Listed below are T cell receptor beta chains from one sample, sequenced in a study of blood T cell repertoires in COVID-19. TCRdb's copy holds only in-frame clones and misses some; the assay was immunoSEQ multiplex PCR. Of about 130,000 clones detected, almost 80% appear once; the ten largest clones hold roughly 11%. Material for sequencing was peripheral blood. These receptors originate from a man in his sixties who had recovered from COVID-19. Each CDR3 is given with its conserved first and last residue. D genes are given only for firm matches. Expanded clones are given a class, and other clones once, few, many or no size at all.

CDR3 length	D gene	V gene	clone size	J gene	CDR3 protein	CDR3 DNA
14	-	TRBV9	once	TRBJ2-7	CASSGAVDSYEQYF	TGTGCCAGCAGCGGGGCCGTTGATTCCTACGAGCAGTACTTC
13	-	TRBV25-1	-	TRBJ1-2	CASIPSGGYGYTF	TGTGCCAGCATTCCGTCCGGCGGCTATGGCTACACCTTC
14	TRBD1	TRBV27	-	TRBJ1-2	CASRNRDRRLGYTF	TGTGCCAGCAGGAACCGGGACAGGCGGCTTGGCTACACCTTC
18	TRBD1	TRBV4-2	once	TRBJ2-5	CASSQDRSRGPSGETQYF	TGTGCCAGCAGCCAAGATCGCAGCAGGGGGCCCTCTGGAGAGACCCAGTACTTC
17	TRBD2	TRBV27	-	TRBJ2-2	CASSLSVSGGWAGELFF	TGTGCCAGCAGTTTATCGGTCTCGGGGGGATGGGCCGGGGAGCTGTTTTTT
14	TRBD1	TRBV24-1	-	TRBJ2-7	CATSDSIGTAKQYF	TGTGCCACCAGTGATTCCATCGGGACAGCTAAGCAGTACTTC
14	-	TRBV5-1	-	TRBJ2-7	CASSLDSQSAEQYF	TGCGCCAGCAGCTTGGACAGTCAATCCGCCGAGCAGTACTTC
16	-	TRBV21-1	-	TRBJ2-5	CASSKGDGQVKETQYF	TGTGCCAGCAGCAAAGGAGACGGACAGGTCAAGGAGACCCAGTACTTC
12	-	TRBV12-3/TRBV12-4	-	TRBJ2-7	CASSLTPGDQYF	TGTGCCAGCAGTTTAACTCCAGGGGATCAGTACTTC
13	-	TRBV12-3/TRBV12-4	few	TRBJ2-6	CASSSRVPNVLTF	TGTGCCAGCAGTTCCCGAGTCCCCAACGTCCTGACTTTC
15	-	TRBV4-1	once	TRBJ2-2	CASSQRSLTTGELFF	TGCGCCAGCAGCCAGCGTAGTTTAACCACCGGGGAGCTGTTTTTT
16	-	TRBV7-2	-	TRBJ1-6	CASSLGGQPPRSPLHF	TGTGCCAGCAGCTTAGGGGGACAACCTCCTCGGTCACCCCTCCACTTT
15	TRBD1	TRBV19	-	TRBJ1-4	CASSELGQGNEKLFF	TGTGCCAGTAGTGAGCTGGGACAGGGTAATGAAAAACTGTTTTTT
15	TRBD1	TRBV6-4	-	TRBJ1-3	CASGTGSRSGNTIYF	TGTGCCAGCGGGACAGGCTCCCGCTCTGGAAACACCATATATTTT
16	TRBD1	TRBV5-1	-	TRBJ2-2	CASSPATGGDTGELFF	TGCGCCAGCAGCCCCGCGACAGGGGGCGACACCGGGGAGCTGTTTTTT
15	TRBD1	TRBV30	-	TRBJ1-2	CAWREMGQGYYGYTF	TGTGCCTGGAGGGAAATGGGACAGGGGTACTATGGCTACACCTTC
15	TRBD2	TRBV11-1	-	TRBJ2-1	CASSLGRTSGSGQFF	TGTGCCAGCAGCTTAGGGAGGACTAGCGGGAGTGGGCAGTTCTTC
17	TRBD2	TRBV9	-	TRBJ2-3	CASSLTWTSGYTDTQYF	TGTGCCAGCAGCCTCACATGGACTAGCGGTTACACAGATACGCAGTATTTT
16	-	TRBV6-4	-	TRBJ1-2	CASSEGAVQGIYGYTF	TGTGCCAGCAGTGAGGGCGCCGTACAAGGAATCTATGGCTACACCTTC
13	-	TRBV10-2	-	TRBJ1-1	CASSAKGRTEAFF	TGCGCCAGCAGTGCTAAGGGGCGCACTGAAGCTTTCTTT
14	-	TRBV19	-	TRBJ1-5	CASSPYAGDQPQHF	TGTGCCAGTAGTCCCTATGCGGGGGATCAGCCCCAGCATTTT
13	-	TRBV30	-	TRBJ2-7	CAWSVRQGNEQYF	TGTGCCTGGAGTGTACGGCAGGGGAACGAGCAGTACTTC
14	TRBD1	TRBV7-9	-	TRBJ2-7	CASSLGTGSHEQYF	TGTGCCAGCAGCTTGGGGACAGGGTCCCACGAGCAGTACTTC
15	-	TRBV7-9	-	TRBJ2-7	CASSLGEEGTYEQYF	TGTGCCAGCAGCTTAGGGGAGGAGGGGACCTACGAGCAGTACTTC
15	-	TRBV4-3	-	TRBJ1-3	CASSQGGGPGNTIYF	TGCGCCAGCAGCCAAGGGGGGGGTCCTGGAAACACCATATATTTT
14	TRBD2	TRBV2	-	TRBJ2-3	CASSSGLGVDTQYF	TGTGCCAGCAGCTCAGGACTAGGGGTCGACACGCAGTATTTT
14	TRBD1	TRBV11-2	-	TRBJ1-2	CASSLDVTGGGYTF	TGTGCCAGCAGCTTAGATGTTACAGGGGGAGGCTACACCTTC
14	TRBD2	TRBV5-1	once	TRBJ2-2	CASSDSGGTGELFF	TGCGCCAGCTCGGATAGCGGGGGGACCGGGGAGCTGTTTTTT
18	TRBD2	TRBV5-4	-	TRBJ2-1	CASSSLAGGPLTYNEQFF	TGTGCCAGCAGCTCACTAGCGGGAGGGCCTCTAACCTACAATGAGCAGTTCTTC
13	-	TRBV7-2	-	TRBJ2-7	CASSLNQHREQYF	TGTGCCAGCAGCTTAAACCAGCACAGAGAGCAGTACTTC
17	TRBD1	TRBV4-2	-	TRBJ1-3	CASSQAQGQGSGNTIYF	TGTGCCAGCAGCCAAGCCCAGGGACAGGGGTCTGGAAACACCATATATTTT
15	TRBD1	TRBV11-2	-	TRBJ1-1	CASSPNRGEGTEAFF	TGTGCCAGCAGCCCGAACAGGGGAGAGGGCACTGAAGCTTTCTTT
13	-	TRBV3-1/TRBV3-2	-	TRBJ2-7	CASSIGSTYEQYF	TGTGCCAGCAGCATCGGTTCTACCTACGAGCAGTACTTC
15	-	TRBV4-2	-	TRBJ1-4	CASSPNRVGEEKLFF	TGTGCCAGCAGCCCGAACAGGGTGGGAGAGGAAAAACTGTTTTTT
15	-	TRBV9	-	TRBJ1-1	CASSPHRDPLAEAFF	TGTGCCAGCAGCCCCCACCGGGATCCGCTGGCTGAAGCTTTCTTT
15	TRBD1	TRBV7-2	-	TRBJ1-5	CASSSGQGSNQPQHF	TGTGCCAGCAGCTCAGGACAGGGTAGCAATCAGCCCCAGCATTTT